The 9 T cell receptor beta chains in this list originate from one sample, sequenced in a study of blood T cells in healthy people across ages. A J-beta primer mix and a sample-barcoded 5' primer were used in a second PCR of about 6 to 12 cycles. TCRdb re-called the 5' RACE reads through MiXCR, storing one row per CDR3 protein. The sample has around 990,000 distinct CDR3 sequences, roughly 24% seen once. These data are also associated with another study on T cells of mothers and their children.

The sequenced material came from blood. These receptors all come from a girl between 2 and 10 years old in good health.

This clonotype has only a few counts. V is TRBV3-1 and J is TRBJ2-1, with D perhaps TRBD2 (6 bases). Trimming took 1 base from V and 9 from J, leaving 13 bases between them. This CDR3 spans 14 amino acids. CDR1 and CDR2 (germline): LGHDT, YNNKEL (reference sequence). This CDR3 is CASSQATRTFEQFF. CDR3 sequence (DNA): TGTGCCAGCAGCCAAGCGACTAGAACCTTTGAGCAGTTCTTC.

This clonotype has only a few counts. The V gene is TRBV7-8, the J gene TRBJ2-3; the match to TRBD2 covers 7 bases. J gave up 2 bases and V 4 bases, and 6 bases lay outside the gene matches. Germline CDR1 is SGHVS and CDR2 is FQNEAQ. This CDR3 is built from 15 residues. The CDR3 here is CASSSEAGNTDTQYF. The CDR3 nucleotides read TGTGCCAGCAGCTCCGAAGCGGGGAACACAGATACGCAGTATTTT.

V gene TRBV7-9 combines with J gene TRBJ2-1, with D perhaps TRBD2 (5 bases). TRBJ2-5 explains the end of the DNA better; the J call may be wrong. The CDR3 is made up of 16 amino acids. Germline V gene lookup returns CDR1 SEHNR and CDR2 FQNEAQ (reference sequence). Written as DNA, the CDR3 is TGTGCCAGCAGCCCGCCCCCTCTCCCCCGGAGGGAGACCCAGTACTTC. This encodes CASSPPPLPRRETQYF.

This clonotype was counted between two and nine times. As DNA, the CDR3 is TGTGCCAGCAGCTTCGGACCGTACAATGAGCAGTTCTTC. Its translation is CASSFGPYNEQFF. The rearrangement uses TRBV5-6 and TRBJ2-5; D unresolved. The DNA end is more similar to TRBJ2-1, so the J call may be wrong. Looked up from germline, CDR1 is SGHDT and CDR2 is YYEEEE. The CDR3 sequence is 13 residues long.

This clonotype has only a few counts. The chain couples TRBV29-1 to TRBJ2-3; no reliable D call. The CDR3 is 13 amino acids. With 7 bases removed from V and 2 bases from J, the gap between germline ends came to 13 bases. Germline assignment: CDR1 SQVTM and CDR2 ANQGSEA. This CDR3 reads CSAQPRNTDTQYF. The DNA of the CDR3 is TGCAGCGCCCAACCACGGAACACAGATACGCAGTATTTT.

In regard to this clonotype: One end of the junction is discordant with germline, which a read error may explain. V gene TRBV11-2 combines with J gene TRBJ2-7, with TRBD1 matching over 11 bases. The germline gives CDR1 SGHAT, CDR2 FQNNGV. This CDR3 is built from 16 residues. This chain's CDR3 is CASSLTGQGVGYEQYF. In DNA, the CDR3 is TGTGCCAGCAGCCTGACGGGACAGGGGGTTGGCTACGAGCAGTACTTT.

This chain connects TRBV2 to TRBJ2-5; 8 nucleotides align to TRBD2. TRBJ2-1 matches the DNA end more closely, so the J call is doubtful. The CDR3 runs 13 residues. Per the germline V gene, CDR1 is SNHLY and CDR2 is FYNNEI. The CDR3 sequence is CASRSGGYNEQFF. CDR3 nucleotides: TGTGCCAGCAGGAGCGGGGGCTACAATGAGCAGTTCTTC.

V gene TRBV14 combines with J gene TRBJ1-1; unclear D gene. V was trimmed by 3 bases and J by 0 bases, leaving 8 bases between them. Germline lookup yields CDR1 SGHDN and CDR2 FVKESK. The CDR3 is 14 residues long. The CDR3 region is CASSHADMNTEAFF. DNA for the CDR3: TGTGCCAGCAGCCACGCAGACATGAACACTGAAGCTTTCTTT.

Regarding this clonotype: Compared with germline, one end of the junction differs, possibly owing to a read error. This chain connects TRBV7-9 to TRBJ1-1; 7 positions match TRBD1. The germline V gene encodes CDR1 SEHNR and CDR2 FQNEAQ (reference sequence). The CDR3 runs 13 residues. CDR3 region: CASSLQRAGGKIF. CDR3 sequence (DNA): TGTGCCAGCAGCTTACAGCGGGCAGGGGGTAAGATCTTT.